The sequence of this T cell receptor beta chain was determined in a study of a mutant IDH1 vaccine in newly diagnosed glioma. Study summary: Patients were given eight vaccinations, scheduled in weeks 1, 3, 5, 7, 11, 15, 19 and 23. Therapy received beforehand was radiotherapy, temozolomide, or both, with most patients given both. Findings and limits, study-wide: Whatever changes occurred in top peripheral T cell clonotypes seemed unrelated to pseudoprogression.

Assay used: immunoSEQ multiplex PCR; TCRdb lists only in-frame clones, some missing. This sample yields tens of thousands of clones, of which around 83% are seen a single time; more than 20% belongs to the top ten. This clone was counted a few times. No antigen is known for it. Germline CDR1 is MNHNY and CDR2 is SVGAGI (reference sequence). V lost 6 bases to trimming and J lost 1 base, with 15 bases between them. The CDR3 is 15 residues long. The time point denotes: week 5, during vaccination. One vaccine dose held 300 ug of mutant IDH1 20-mer peptide and came with topical imiquimod. This TCR was recovered from a man aged 30 to 45 with glioma. V gene TRBV6-6 combines with J gene TRBJ1-1, with D perhaps TRBD1 (5 bases). The specimen was PBMCs, collected from a glioma patient whose treatment included an IDH1 peptide vaccine. CDR3 bases: TGTGCCAGCAGCCCCCTAGGGACGGAGAACACTGAAGCTTTCTTT. Residues: CASSPLGTENTEAFF.